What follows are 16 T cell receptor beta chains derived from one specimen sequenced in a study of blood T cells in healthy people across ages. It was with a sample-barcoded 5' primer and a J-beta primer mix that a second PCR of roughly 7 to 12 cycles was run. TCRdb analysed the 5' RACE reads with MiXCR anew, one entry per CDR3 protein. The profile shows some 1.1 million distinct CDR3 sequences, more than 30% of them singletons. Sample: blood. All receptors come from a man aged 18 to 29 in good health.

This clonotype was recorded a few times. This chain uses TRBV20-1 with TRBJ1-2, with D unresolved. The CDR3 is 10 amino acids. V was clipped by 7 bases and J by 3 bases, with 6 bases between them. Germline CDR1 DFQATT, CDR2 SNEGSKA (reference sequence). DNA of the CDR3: TGCAGTGAACGGGACTATGGCTACACCTTC. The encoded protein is CSERDYGYTF.

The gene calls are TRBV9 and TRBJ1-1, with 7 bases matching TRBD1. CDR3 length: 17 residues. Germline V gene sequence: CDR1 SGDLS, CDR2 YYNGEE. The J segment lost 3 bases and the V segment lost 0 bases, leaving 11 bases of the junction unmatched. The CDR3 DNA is TGTGCCAGCAGCGTAGTTTGTCAGGGGGAAGGGGACACTGAAGCTTTCTTT. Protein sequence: CASSVVCQGEGDTEAFF.

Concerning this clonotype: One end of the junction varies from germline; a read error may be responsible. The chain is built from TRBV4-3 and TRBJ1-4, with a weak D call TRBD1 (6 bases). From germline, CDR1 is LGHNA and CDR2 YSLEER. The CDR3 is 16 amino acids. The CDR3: CASSQAGTQRNEKLFF. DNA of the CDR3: TGCGCCAGCAGCCAGGCCGGGACACAGAGGAACGAAAAGCTGTTTTTT.

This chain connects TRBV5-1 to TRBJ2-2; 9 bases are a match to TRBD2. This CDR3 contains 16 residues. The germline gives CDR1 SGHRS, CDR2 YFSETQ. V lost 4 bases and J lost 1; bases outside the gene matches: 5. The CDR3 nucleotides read TGCGCCAGCAGCCAGACTAGCGGACTGAACACCGGGGAGCTGTTTTTT. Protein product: CASSQTSGLNTGELFF. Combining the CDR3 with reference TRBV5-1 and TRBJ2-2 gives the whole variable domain KAGVTQTPRYLIKTRGQQVTLSCSPISGHRSVSWYQQTPGQGLQFLFEYFSETQRNKGNFPGRFSGRQFSNSRSEMNVSTLELGDSALYLCASSQTSGLNTGELFFGEGSRLTVL.

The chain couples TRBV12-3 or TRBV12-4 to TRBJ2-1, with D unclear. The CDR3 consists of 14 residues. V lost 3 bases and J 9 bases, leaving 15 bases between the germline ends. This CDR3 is CASSFTEFQSEQFF. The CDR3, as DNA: TGTGCCAGCAGTTTTACGGAGTTTCAGTCTGAGCAGTTCTTC.

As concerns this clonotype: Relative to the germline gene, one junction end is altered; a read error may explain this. The CDR3, as DNA: TGCGCCCGCAGCCAATTACTGAACACTGAAGCTTTCTTT. Encoded protein: CARSQLLNTEAFF. This sequence joins TRBV4-1 and TRBJ1-1; D gene ambiguous. There are 13 residues in the CDR3. Germline loops: CDR1 MGHRA, CDR2 YSYEKL.

The CDR3 nucleotides are TGTGCCAGCAGCCAAGACCGCGCGGGGGGTCCAGGGCAGTTCTTC. It translates to CASSQDRAGGPGQFF. This sequence joins TRBV4-2 and TRBJ2-1, with 8 bases identical to TRBD2. Germline V lookup: CDR1 LGHNA, CDR2 YNFKEQ. J gave up 12 bases and V 0 bases, and 10 bases lay outside the gene matches. The CDR3 totals 15 residues.

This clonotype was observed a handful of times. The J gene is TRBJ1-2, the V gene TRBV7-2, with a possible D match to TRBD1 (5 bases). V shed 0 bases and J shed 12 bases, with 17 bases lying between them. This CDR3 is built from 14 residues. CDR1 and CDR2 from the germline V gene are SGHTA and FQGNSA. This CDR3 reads CASSLAEGVTDHTF. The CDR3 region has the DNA TGTGCCAGCAGCTTAGCGGAGGGTGTGACAGACCACACCTTC.

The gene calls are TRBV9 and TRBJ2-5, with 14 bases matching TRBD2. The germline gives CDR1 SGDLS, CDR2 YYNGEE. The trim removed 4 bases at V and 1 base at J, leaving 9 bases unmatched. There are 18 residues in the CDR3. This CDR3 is CASSPHGTSGGIQETQYF. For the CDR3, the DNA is TGTGCCAGCAGCCCCCATGGGACTAGCGGGGGAATCCAAGAGACCCAGTACTTC.

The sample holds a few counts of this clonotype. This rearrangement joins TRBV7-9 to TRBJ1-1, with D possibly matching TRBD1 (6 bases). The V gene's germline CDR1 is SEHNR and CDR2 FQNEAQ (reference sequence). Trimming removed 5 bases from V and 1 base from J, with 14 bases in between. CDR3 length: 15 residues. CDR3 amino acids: CASSPKRQANTEAFF. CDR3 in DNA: TGTGCCAGCAGCCCCAAACGACAGGCGAACACTGAAGCTTTCTTT.

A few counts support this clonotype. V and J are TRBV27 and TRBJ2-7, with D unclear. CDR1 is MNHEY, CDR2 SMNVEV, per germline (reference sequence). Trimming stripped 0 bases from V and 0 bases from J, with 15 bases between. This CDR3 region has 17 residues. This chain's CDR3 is CASSLSADAEVSYEQYF. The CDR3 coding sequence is TGTGCCAGCAGTTTATCCGCGGATGCCGAGGTCTCCTACGAGCAGTACTTC.

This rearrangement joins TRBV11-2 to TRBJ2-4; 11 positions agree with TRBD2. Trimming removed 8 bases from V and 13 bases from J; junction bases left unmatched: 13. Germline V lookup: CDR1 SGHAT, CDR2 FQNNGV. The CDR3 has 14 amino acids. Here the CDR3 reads CASDSGGAGNEQYF. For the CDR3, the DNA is TGTGCCAGCGATAGCGGGGGGGCGGGCAATGAGCAGTACTTC.

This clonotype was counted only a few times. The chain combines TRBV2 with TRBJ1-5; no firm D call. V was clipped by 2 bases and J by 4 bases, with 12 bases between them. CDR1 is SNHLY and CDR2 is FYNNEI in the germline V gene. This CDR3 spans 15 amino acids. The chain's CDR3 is CASSEFEHRNQPQHF. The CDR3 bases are TGTGCCAGCAGTGAATTTGAACACCGGAATCAGCCCCAGCATTTT.

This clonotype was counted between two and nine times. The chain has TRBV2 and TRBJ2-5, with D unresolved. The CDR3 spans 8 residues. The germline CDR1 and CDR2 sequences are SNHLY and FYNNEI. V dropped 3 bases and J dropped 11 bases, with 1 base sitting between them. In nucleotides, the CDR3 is TGTGCCAGCAGTGAGCAGTACTTC. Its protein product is CASSEQYF.

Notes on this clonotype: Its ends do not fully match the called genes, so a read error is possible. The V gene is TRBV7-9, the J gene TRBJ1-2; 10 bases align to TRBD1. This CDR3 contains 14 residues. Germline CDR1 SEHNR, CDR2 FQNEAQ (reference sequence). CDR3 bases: TGTGCCAGCAGCGCAACGGGACAGGGGAACGGCTACATCTTC. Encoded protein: CASSATGQGNGYIF.

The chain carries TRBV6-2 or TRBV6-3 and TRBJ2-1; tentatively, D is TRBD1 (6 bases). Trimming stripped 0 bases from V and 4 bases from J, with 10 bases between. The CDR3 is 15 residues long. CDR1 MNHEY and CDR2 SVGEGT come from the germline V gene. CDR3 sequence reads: CASSYSGQLYNEQFF. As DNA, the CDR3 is TGTGCCAGCAGTTACTCGGGACAACTATACAATGAGCAGTTCTTC.